This TCR beta chain was captured by sequencing in a study of long-term antiretroviral therapy in people with HIV. About this clone: The antigen is undetermined.

Version v3.0 of the immunoSEQ assay ran at survey level. TCRdb's table, derived via immunoSEQ multiplex PCR, lists solely in-frame clones and lacks some. The sample shows around 27,000 clones, 70% to 85% of them seen only once. Broader study findings: Controls exceeded HIV repertoires in CDR3 length range. The study lacked data on ART adherence, viral resistance or therapy changes. All time points showed a repertoire dominated by clones expanded before ART.

Between the trimmed V and J ends, which lost 6 bases and 4 bases, there was a span of 12 bases. This CDR3 region has 13 residues. Germline V gene data show CDR1 as MNHEY and CDR2 as SVGAGI. The sequenced sample was unsorted PBMCs, obtained 3 years after starting antiretroviral therapy. V usage is TRBV6-5 and J usage is TRBJ1-1; D is ambiguous. This TCR was sampled from a middle-aged man with HIV. The CDR3 DNA sequence: TGTGCCAGCAGGCTCGGATTGAGCACTGAAGCTTTCTTT. Its translation: CASRLGLSTEAFF.